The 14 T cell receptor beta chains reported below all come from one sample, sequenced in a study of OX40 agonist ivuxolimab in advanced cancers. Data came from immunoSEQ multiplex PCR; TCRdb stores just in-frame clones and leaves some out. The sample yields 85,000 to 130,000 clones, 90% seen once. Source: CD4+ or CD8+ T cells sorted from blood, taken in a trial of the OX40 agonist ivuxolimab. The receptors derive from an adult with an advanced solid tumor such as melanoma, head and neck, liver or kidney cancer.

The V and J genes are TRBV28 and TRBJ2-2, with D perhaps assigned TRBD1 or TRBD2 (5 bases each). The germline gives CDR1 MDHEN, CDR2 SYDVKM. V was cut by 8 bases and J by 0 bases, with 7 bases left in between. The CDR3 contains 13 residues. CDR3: CASGTTNTGELFF. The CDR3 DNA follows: TGTGCCAGCGGGACCACGAACACCGGGGAGCTGTTTTTT.

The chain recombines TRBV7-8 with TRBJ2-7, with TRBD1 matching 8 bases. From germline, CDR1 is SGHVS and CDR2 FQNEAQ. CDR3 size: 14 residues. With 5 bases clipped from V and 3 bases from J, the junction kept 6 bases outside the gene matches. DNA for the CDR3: TGTGCCAGCAGCGGCCGGACAGGGAACTACGAGCAGTACTTC. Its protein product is CASSGRTGNYEQYF.

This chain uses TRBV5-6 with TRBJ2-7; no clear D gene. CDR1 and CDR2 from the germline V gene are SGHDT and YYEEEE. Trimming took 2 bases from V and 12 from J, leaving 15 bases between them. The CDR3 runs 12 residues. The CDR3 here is CASSFETQRRYF. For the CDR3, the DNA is TGTGCCAGCAGCTTCGAGACGCAGAGACGGTACTTC. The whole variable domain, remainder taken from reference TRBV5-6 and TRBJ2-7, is DAGVTQSPTHLIKTRGQQVTLRCSPKSGHDTVSWYQQALGQGPQFIFQYYEEEERQRGNFPDRFSGHQFPNYSSELNVNALLLGDSALYLCASSFETQRRYFGPGTRLTVT.

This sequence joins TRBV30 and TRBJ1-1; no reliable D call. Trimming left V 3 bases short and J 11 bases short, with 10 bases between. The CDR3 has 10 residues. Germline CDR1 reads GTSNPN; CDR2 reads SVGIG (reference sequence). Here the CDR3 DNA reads TGTGCCTGGAGCCGGGGTGCGGCTTTCTTT. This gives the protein CAWSRGAAFF. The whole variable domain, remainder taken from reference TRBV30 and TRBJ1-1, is SQTIHQWPATLVQPVGSPLSLECTVEGTSNPNLYWYRQAAGRGLQLLFYSVGIGQISSEVPQNLSASRPQDRQFILSSKKLLLSDSGFYLCAWSRGAAFFGQGTRLTVV.

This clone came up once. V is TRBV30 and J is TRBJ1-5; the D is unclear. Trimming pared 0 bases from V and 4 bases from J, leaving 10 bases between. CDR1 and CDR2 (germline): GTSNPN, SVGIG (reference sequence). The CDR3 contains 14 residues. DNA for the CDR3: TGTGCCTGGAGTGTACTGACAACGAATCAGCCCCAGCATTTT. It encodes CAWSVLTTNQPQHF.

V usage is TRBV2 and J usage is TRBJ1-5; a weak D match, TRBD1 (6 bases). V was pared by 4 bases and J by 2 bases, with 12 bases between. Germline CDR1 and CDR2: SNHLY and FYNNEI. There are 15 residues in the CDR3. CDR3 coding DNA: TGTGCCAGCAGTGGCAGGGGAGATGGCAATCAGCCCCAGCATTTT. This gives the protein CASSGRGDGNQPQHF.

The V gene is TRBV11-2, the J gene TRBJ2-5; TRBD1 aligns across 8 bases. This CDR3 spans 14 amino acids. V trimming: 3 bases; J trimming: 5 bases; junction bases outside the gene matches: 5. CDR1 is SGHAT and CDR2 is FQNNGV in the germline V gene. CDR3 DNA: TGTGCCAGCAGCTTCCAGGGGGCAAAGGAGACCCAGTACTTC. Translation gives CASSFQGAKETQYF.

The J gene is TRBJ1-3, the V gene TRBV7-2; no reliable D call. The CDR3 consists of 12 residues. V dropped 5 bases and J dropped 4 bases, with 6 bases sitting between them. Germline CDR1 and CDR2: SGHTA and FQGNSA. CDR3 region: CASSPFGNTIYF. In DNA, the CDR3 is TGTGCCAGCAGCCCGTTCGGAAACACCATATATTTT.

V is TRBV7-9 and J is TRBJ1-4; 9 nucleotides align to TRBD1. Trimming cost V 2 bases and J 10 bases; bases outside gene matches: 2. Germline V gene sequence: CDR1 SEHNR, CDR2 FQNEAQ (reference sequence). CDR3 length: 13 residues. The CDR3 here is CASSLMTGGKLFF. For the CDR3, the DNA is TGTGCCAGCAGCTTAATGACAGGGGGAAAACTGTTTTTT. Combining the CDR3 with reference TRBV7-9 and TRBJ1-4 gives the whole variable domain DTGVSQNPRHKITKRGQNVTFRCDPISEHNRLYWYRQTLGQGPEFLTYFQNEAQLEKSRLLSDRFSAERPKGSFSTLEIQRTEQGDSAMYLCASSLMTGGKLFFGSGTQLSVL.

This CDR3 is CAWSPDRGQGYTF. The CDR3 DNA sequence: TGTGCCTGGAGTCCGGACAGGGGGCAGGGCTACACCTTC. The chain combines TRBV30 with TRBJ1-2, with 11 bases that match TRBD1. V was pared by 2 bases and J by 8 bases, with 4 bases of the junction left unmatched. Germline CDR1 is GTSNPN and CDR2 is SVGIG (reference sequence). CDR3 length: 13 residues.

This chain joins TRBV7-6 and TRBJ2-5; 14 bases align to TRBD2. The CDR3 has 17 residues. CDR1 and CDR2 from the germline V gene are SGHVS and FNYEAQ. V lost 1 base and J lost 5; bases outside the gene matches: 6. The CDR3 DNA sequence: TGTGCCAGCAGCTTAGAGACTAGCGGGGGGGCTGGGGAGACCCAGTACTTC. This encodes CASSLETSGGAGETQYF. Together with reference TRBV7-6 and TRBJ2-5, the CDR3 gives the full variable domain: GAGVSQSPRYKVTKRGQDVALRCDPISGHVSLYWYRQALGQGPEFLTYFNYEAQQDKSGLPNDRFSAERPEGSISTLTIQRTEQRDSAMYRCASSLETSGGAGETQYFGPGTRLLVL.

This chain's CDR3 is CASSQEPAGGFSGANVLTF. CDR3 in DNA: TGCGCCAGCAGCCAAGAGCCAGCGGGGGGGTTCTCTGGGGCCAACGTCCTGACTTTC. The chain carries TRBV4-3 and TRBJ2-6; TRBD2 matches at 10 bases. The CDR3 is made up of 19 amino acids. CDR1 is LGHNA, CDR2 YSLEER, per germline. J lost 0 bases, V lost 0 bases, and 5 bases had no gene match.

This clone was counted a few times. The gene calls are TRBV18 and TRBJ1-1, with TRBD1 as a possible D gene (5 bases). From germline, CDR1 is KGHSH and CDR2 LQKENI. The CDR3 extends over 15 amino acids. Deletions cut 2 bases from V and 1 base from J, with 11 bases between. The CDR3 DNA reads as TGTGCCAGCTCACCAATGGGACGGAGGAACACTGAAGCTTTCTTT. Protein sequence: CASSPMGRRNTEAFF.

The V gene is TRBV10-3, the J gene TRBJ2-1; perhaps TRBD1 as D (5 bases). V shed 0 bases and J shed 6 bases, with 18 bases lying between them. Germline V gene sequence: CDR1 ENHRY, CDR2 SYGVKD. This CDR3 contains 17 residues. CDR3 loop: CAISESGAGPGANEQFF. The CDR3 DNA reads TGTGCCATCAGTGAGTCCGGAGCCGGCCCTGGGGCCAATGAGCAGTTCTTC.